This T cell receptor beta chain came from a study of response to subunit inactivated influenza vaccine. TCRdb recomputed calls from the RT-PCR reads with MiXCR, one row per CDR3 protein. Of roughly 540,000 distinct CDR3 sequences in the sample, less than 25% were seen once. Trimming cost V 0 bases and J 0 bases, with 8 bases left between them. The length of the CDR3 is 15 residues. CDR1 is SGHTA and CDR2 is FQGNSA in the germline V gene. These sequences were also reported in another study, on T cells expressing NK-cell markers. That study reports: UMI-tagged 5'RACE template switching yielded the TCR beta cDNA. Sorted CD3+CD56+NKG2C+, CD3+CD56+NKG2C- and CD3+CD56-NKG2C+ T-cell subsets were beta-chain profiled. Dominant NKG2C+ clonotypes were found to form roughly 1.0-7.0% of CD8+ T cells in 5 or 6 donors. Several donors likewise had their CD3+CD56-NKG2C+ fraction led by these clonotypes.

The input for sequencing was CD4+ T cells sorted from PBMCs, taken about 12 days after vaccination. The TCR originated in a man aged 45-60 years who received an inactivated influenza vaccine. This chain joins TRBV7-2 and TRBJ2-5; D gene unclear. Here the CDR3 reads CASSLAPSNQETQYF. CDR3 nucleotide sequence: TGTGCCAGCAGCTTAGCCCCCAGCAACCAAGAGACCCAGTACTTC.